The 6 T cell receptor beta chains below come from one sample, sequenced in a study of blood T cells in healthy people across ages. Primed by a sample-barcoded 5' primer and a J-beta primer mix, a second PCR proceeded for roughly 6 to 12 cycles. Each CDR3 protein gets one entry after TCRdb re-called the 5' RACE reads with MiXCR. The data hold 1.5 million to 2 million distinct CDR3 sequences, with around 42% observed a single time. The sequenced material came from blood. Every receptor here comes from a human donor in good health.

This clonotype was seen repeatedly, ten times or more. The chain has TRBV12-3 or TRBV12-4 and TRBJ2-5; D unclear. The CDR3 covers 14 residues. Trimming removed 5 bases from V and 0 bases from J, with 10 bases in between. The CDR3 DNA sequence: TGTGCCAGCAGTCCGACTTCGTACCAAGAGACCCAGTACTTC. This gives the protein CASSPTSYQETQYF.

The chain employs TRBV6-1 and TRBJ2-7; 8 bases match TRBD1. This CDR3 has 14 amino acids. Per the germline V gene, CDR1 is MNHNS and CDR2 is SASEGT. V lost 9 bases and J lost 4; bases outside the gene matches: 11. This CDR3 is CASLPTGVPYEQYF. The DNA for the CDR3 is TGTGCCAGTCTTCCGACAGGGGTCCCTTACGAGCAGTACTTC.

In DNA form, the CDR3 reads TGCAGCGTTGTAGTGACAGGGCTAACCCTTGCTGGGGGAATCCAAGAGACCCAGTACTTC. Translating it yields CSVVVTGLTLAGGIQETQYF. The gene calls are TRBV29-1 and TRBJ2-5; 7 bases match TRBD1. The ends lost 4 bases at V and 1 base at J; junction bases unmatched: 24. The CDR3 is 20 residues long. CDR1 SQVTM and CDR2 ANQGSEA come from the germline V gene.

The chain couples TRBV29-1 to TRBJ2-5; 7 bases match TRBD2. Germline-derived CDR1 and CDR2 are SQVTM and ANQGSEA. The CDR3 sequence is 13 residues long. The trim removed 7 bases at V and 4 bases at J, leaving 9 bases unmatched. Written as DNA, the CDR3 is TGCAGCGCTAGCGGTAGCTCGTTAGAGACCCAGTACTTC. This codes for CSASGSSLETQYF.

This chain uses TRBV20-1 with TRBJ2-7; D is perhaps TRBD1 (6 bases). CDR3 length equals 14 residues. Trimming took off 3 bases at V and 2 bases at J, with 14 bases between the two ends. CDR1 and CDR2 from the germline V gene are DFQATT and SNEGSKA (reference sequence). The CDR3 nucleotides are TGCAGTGCTAGTGACAGGTCCCGGGCCTACGAGCAGTACTTC. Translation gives CSASDRSRAYEQYF.

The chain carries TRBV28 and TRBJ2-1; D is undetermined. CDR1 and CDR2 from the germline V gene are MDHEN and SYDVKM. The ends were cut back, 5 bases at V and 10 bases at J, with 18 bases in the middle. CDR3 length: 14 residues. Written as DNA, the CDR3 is TGTGCCAGCAGTGCCACGGGCACCCTCTACGAGCAGTTCTTC. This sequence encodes CASSATGTLYEQFF. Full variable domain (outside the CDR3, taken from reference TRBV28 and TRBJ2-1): DVKVTQSSRYLVKRTGEKVFLECVQDMDHENMFWYRQDPGLGLRLIYFSYDVKMKEKGDIPEGYSVSREKKERFSLILESASTNQTSMYLCASSATGTLYEQFFGPGTRLTVL.